One and the same sample provided the 26 T cell receptor beta chains below, sequenced in a study of radiotherapy plus CTLA-4 blockade in lung cancer. The method was immunoSEQ multiplex PCR; TCRdb's version includes in-frame clones alone and lacks a portion of them. The sample holds about 82,000 clones, about two thirds seen once. The source material was peripheral blood, sampled from a patient treated with radiotherapy plus ipilimumab. All receptors derive from a human donor with non-small cell lung cancer that progressed on radiotherapy plus ipilimumab.

This chain joins TRBV9 and TRBJ1-6, with TRBD1 matching over 8 bases. The trim removed 0 bases at V and 7 bases at J, leaving 6 bases unmatched. This CDR3 has 16 amino acids. CDR1 and CDR2 from the germline V gene are SGDLS and YYNGEE. The DNA for the CDR3 is TGTGCCAGCAGCGTAGCAACAGGGGGAGCGAATTCACCCCTCCACTTT. Encoded protein: CASSVATGGANSPLHF.

The table lists this clone with a count of one. The chain recombines TRBV29-1 with TRBJ2-7; D unresolved. This CDR3 is built from 13 residues. Between the trimmed V and J ends, which lost 4 bases and 2 bases, there was a span of 12 bases. CDR1 SQVTM and CDR2 ANQGSEA come from the germline V gene. CDR3 amino acids: CSVGDMVTYEQYF. CDR3 coding DNA: TGCAGCGTTGGGGATATGGTCACCTACGAGCAGTACTTC.

Written as DNA, the CDR3 is TGTGCCAGTAGATCGGCTAGCGGGAGGCAGTACAATGAGCAGTTCTTC. This gives the protein CASRSASGRQYNEQFF. The rearrangement joins TRBV19 to TRBJ2-1; TRBD2 matches at 11 bases. Trimming took 6 bases from V and 4 from J; bases not matched to a gene: 8. CDR1 is LNHDA and CDR2 is SQIVND in the germline V gene (reference sequence). The CDR3 spans 16 residues.

The chain uses TRBV25-1 and TRBJ1-3; D not certain. The CDR3 length is 14 residues. Trimming removed 3 bases at V and 0 bases at J, with 6 bases between. Germline assignment: CDR1 MGHDK and CDR2 SYGVNS. The CDR3 protein is CASSEGSSGNTIYF. DNA of the CDR3: TGTGCCAGCAGTGAGGGATCCTCTGGAAACACCATATATTTT. The variable domain in full, with the rest retrieved from reference TRBV25-1 and TRBJ1-3, is EADIYQTPRYLVIGTGKKITLECSQTMGHDKMYWYQQDPGMELHLIHYSYGVNSTEKGDLSSESTVSRIRTEHFPLTLESARPSHTSQYLCASSEGSSGNTIYFGEGSWLTVV.

This clone appeared a few times. The rearrangement uses TRBV7-9 and TRBJ2-3; 11 positions match TRBD2. The CDR3 totals 18 residues. Unmatched junction bases numbered 14, after V lost 2 bases and J lost 7 bases. The germline V gene has CDR1 SEHNR and CDR2 FQNEAQ (reference sequence). This chain's CDR3 is CASSLPSGTSGSFYTQYF. The DNA of the CDR3 is TGTGCCAGCAGCTTACCTTCGGGCACTAGCGGGAGTTTTTATACGCAGTATTTT.

The CDR3 DNA reads TGCAGCGTTGAAGGAAGGGGGCCGAACTCCTACAATGAGCAGTTCTTC. Amino acid sequence: CSVEGRGPNSYNEQFF. The chain combines TRBV29-1 with TRBJ2-1; TRBD1 matches at 7 bases. CDR3 length: 16 amino acids. J gave up 0 bases and V 1 base, and 6 bases lay outside the gene matches. From germline, CDR1 is SQVTM and CDR2 ANQGSEA.

Written as DNA, the CDR3 is TGCGCCAGCAGCGGGGACAGGGTAACCGGGGAGCTGTTTTTT. Its protein is CASSGDRVTGELFF. The chain carries TRBV5-1 and TRBJ2-2, with TRBD1 identical over 9 bases. CDR1 is SGHRS and CDR2 is YFSETQ in the germline V gene. The CDR3 spans 14 residues. J lost 5 bases, V lost 4 bases, and 3 bases had no gene match.

CDR3 DNA: TGTGCCAGCAGCCCCCAAGGGGGGGGAGCCTACGAGCAGTACTTC. As protein: CASSPQGGGAYEQYF. The chain employs TRBV7-9 and TRBJ2-7; perhaps TRBD2 as D (7 bases). The CDR3 consists of 15 residues. Trimming took 5 bases from V and 2 from J, leaving 16 bases between them. The germline CDR1 and CDR2 sequences are SEHNR and FQNEAQ (reference sequence).

The gene calls are TRBV10-3 and TRBJ1-2; possible D gene TRBD1, 5 bases. V lost 3 bases to trimming and J lost 7 bases, with 12 bases between them. CDR1 is ENHRY and CDR2 is SYGVKD in the germline V gene. There are 13 residues in the CDR3. CDR3 DNA sequence: TGTGCCATCAGTGAAGGCGGGAGGGGTGGCTACACCTTC. As protein: CAISEGGRGGYTF.

The genes are TRBV18 and TRBJ2-7, with unresolved D. The CDR3 extends over 17 amino acids. Germline CDR1 reads KGHSH; CDR2 reads LQKENI. The V end lost 0 bases, the J end lost 1 base, and 16 bases lay between the germline ends. The CDR3 loop is CASSPPGSAPKSYEQYF. CDR3 DNA sequence: TGTGCCAGCTCACCACCGGGGTCCGCCCCGAAGTCCTACGAGCAGTACTTC.

The V call is TRBV4-2, the J call TRBJ1-4; D ambiguous. This CDR3 has 14 amino acids. Germline values: CDR1 LGHNA, CDR2 YNFKEQ. With 1 base removed from V and 8 bases from J, the gap between germline ends came to 11 bases. CDR3 nucleotides: TGTGCCAGCAGCCAAGCTCGGTCGGCAGAAAAACTGTTTTTT. Its protein product is CASSQARSAEKLFF.

The V gene is TRBV11-2, the J gene TRBJ1-1, with TRBD1 as a possible D gene (5 bases). The CDR3 length is 15 residues. The germline CDR1 and CDR2 sequences are SGHAT and FQNNGV. V was pared by 1 base and J by 0 bases, with 9 bases between. The CDR3 sequence is CASSLVGGVNTEAFF. DNA for the CDR3: TGTGCCAGCAGCTTAGTAGGAGGGGTGAACACTGAAGCTTTCTTT.

The chain couples TRBV5-1 to TRBJ2-1; D gene uncertain. Trimming took off 4 bases at V and 2 bases at J, with 7 bases between the two ends. CDR1 is SGHRS, CDR2 YFSETQ, per germline. The CDR3 covers 13 residues. The CDR3 is CASSPDTYNEQFF. The CDR3 DNA sequence: TGCGCCAGCAGCCCCGACACCTACAATGAGCAGTTCTTC.

The sample holds one count of this clone. V and J are TRBV5-6 and TRBJ2-3; D remains unclear. The CDR3 loop spans 14 amino acids. The germline gives CDR1 SGHDT, CDR2 YYEEEE. Trimming pared 0 bases from V and 6 bases from J, leaving 11 bases between. CDR3 sequence reads: CASSLGGITDTQYF. DNA for the CDR3: TGTGCCAGCAGCTTGGGGGGTATCACGGATACGCAGTATTTT.

This chain uses TRBV5-1 with TRBJ2-2, with 8 bases aligning to TRBD1. Germline CDR1 SGHRS, CDR2 YFSETQ. This CDR3 contains 14 residues. V lost 4 bases and J lost 7; bases outside the gene matches: 6. CDR3 in amino acids: CASSIRTGFGELFF. CDR3 nucleotides: TGCGCCAGCAGCATACGGACAGGGTTCGGGGAGCTGTTTTTT.

The J gene is TRBJ2-5, the V gene TRBV9, with D possibly TRBD2 on 6 matching bases. Trimming left V 0 bases short and J 5 bases short, with 11 bases between. This CDR3 comprises 14 residues. CDR1 is SGDLS, CDR2 YYNGEE, per germline. For the CDR3, the DNA is TGTGCCAGCAGCGTAGAGTCTGGGGGGGAGACCCAGTACTTC. This encodes CASSVESGGETQYF.

This clone was counted once. This chain links TRBV9 with TRBJ2-2; D is unresolved. Looked up from germline, CDR1 is SGDLS and CDR2 is YYNGEE. CDR3 length: 13 residues. Trimming took off 3 bases at V and 4 bases at J, with 7 bases between the two ends. This chain's CDR3 is CASSDSTTGELFF. The CDR3 bases are TGTGCCAGCAGCGATAGCACCACCGGGGAGCTGTTTTTT.

The V and J genes are TRBV5-5 and TRBJ2-7, with 10 bases aligning to TRBD1. CDR1 is SGHKS and CDR2 is YYEKEE in the germline V gene (reference sequence). After removal of 2 bases from V and 3 bases from J, the junction contained 5 bases not matched to a gene. This CDR3 is 15 amino acids long. Here the CDR3 reads CASSFADRGGYEQYF. The DNA of the CDR3 is TGTGCCAGCAGCTTTGCGGACAGGGGGGGCTACGAGCAGTACTTC.

This clone has a single count. V and J are TRBV6-5 and TRBJ2-7; TRBD1 agrees at 7 bases. V lost 6 bases to trimming and J lost 6 bases; unmatched junction nucleotides: 14. Germline CDR1 and CDR2: MNHEY and SVGAGI. This CDR3 is built from 15 residues. CDR3 DNA: TGTGCCAGCAGCCCTACAGGGGAATCGGTGGTCGAGCAGTACTTC. It specifies CASSPTGESVVEQYF.

The V and J genes are TRBV27 and TRBJ1-5, with 8 nucleotides matching TRBD1. Germline CDR1 is MNHEY and CDR2 is SMNVEV (reference sequence). J was trimmed by 1 base and V by 5 bases; bases with no gene match: 4. The CDR3 has 15 amino acids. The CDR3 DNA is TGTGCCAGCAGTCCGTGGACAGGGAGCAATCAGCCCCAGCATTTT. This encodes CASSPWTGSNQPQHF.

CDR3 nucleotides: TGCGCCAGCAGCTTGCGCCGGGCCTCCGATGAGCAGTTCTTC. Translating it yields CASSLRRASDEQFF. The chain recombines TRBV5-1 with TRBJ2-1; D not resolved. Germline CDR1 is SGHRS and CDR2 is YFSETQ. CDR3 length equals 14 residues. V was pared by 1 base and J by 8 bases, with 13 bases between.

This sequence joins TRBV7-2 and TRBJ1-6; D is ambiguous. The V end lost 1 base, the J end lost 8 bases, and 12 bases lay between the germline ends. This CDR3 is built from 15 residues. From germline, CDR1 is SGHTA and CDR2 FQGNSA. CDR3 in DNA: TGTGCCAGCAGCTTAGACCGGACCGCGTATTCACCCCTCCACTTT. Amino acids: CASSLDRTAYSPLHF. Drawing the rest from reference TRBV7-2 and TRBJ1-6, the complete variable domain is GAGVSQSPSNKVTEKGKDVELRCDPISGHTALYWYRQSLGQGLEFLIYFQGNSAPDKSGLPSDRFSAERTGGSVSTLTIQRTQQEDSAVYLCASSLDRTAYSPLHFGNGTRLTVT.

This sequence joins TRBV6-5 and TRBJ1-2; D is uncertain. V gave up 5 bases and J gave up 4 bases, with 11 bases separating them. CDR3 length: 13 residues. Germline V CDR1 and CDR2: MNHEY, SVGAGI. In DNA form, the CDR3 reads TGTGCCAGCAGTGAAATGGGTCCCTATGGCTACACCTTC. Residues: CASSEMGPYGYTF.

The V call is TRBV28, the J call TRBJ1-2, with D maybe TRBD1 (6 bases). Germline V gene sequence: CDR1 MDHEN, CDR2 SYDVKM. This CDR3 spans 12 amino acids. V was shortened by 5 bases and J by 8 bases, with 12 bases between the two germline ends. The CDR3 sequence is CASSPGGGGYTF. The DNA for the CDR3 is TGTGCCAGCAGTCCCGGTGGGGGCGGCTACACCTTC.

A few counts support this clone. The genes are TRBV5-1 and TRBJ2-2; D gene unclear. The germline gives CDR1 SGHRS, CDR2 YFSETQ. The CDR3 runs 12 residues. The germline V and J ends were trimmed by 0 bases and 6 bases, with 3 bases remaining between them. The DNA for the CDR3 is TGCGCCAGCAGCTTGGTCTCCGGGGAGCTGTTTTTT. Protein: CASSLVSGELFF.

The chain recombines TRBV19 with TRBJ1-2; 8 bases map to TRBD1. The CDR3 loop spans 13 amino acids. Germline V lookup: CDR1 LNHDA, CDR2 SQIVND (reference sequence). The J segment lost 9 bases and the V segment lost 6 bases, leaving 9 bases of the junction unmatched. The CDR3 loop is CASSQGQGLSYTF. The CDR3 region has the DNA TGTGCCAGTAGCCAAGGACAGGGCTTGAGCTACACCTTC.